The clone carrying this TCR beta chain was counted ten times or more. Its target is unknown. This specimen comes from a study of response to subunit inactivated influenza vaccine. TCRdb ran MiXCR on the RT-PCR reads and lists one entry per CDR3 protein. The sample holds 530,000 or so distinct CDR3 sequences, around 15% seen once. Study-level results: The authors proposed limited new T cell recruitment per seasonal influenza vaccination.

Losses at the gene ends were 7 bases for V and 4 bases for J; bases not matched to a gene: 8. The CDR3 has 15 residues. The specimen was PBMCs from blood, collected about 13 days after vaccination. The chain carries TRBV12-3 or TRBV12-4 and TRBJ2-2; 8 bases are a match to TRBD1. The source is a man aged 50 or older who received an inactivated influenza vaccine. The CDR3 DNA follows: TGTGCCAGCACCTATAGGACAGGGAGCACCGGGGAGCTGTTTTTT. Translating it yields CASTYRTGSTGELFF.